The present T cell receptor (beta chain) was sequenced within a study of tumor-infiltrating lymphocytes in primary liver carcinoma. For the study at large: Samples returned roughly 3.65 to 7.5 million productive TCRbeta reads, a yield that was similar across tissue types.

With regard to this clonotype: A junction boundary mismatches the germline segment, possibly from a read error.

From about 0.45 ug total RNA, TCR beta cDNA was generated with a primer in the constant region. Slightly modified ARM-PCR with three nested multiplex PCR rounds yielded TCR beta libraries. Both of the initial two PCR rounds ran for 10 cycles and employed TRBV1-TRBV30 forward primers alongside a C-beta reverse primer. TCRdb reprocessed the multiplex PCR reads with MiXCR, giving one entry per CDR3 protein. The data contain some 180,000 distinct CDR3 sequences, around four fifths of them singletons. This CDR3 has 12 amino acids. Germline V gene data show CDR1 as WSHSY and CDR2 as SAAADI. It was from roughly 20-30 mg of unsorted bulk tissue that RNA and DNA were co-extracted. Infection with HBV was chronic in patients; they were treatment-naive.

This receptor was identified in a middle-aged man with primary liver carcinoma and hepatitis B virus infection. V usage is TRBV10-2 and J usage is TRBJ2-1, with D perhaps TRBD1 (5 bases). Sequencing input: tumor tissue from primary liver carcinoma. The CDR3 reads CASSRANTEQIF. CDR3 DNA sequence: TGCGCCAGCAGCAGGGCAAACACTGAGCAGATCTTC.